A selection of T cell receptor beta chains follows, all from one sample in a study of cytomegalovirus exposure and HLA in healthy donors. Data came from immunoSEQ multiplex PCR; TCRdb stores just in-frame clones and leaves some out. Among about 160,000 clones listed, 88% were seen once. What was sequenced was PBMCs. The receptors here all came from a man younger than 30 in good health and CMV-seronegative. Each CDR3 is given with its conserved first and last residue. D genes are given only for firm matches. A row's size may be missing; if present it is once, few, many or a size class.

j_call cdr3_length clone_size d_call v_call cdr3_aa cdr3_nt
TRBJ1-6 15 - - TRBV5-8 CASSLVAYRDSPLHF TGTGCCAGCAGCTTGGTTGCCTACAGAGATTCACCCCTCCACTTT
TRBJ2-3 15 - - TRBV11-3 CASSPGPQLPDTQYF TGTGCCAGCAGCCCAGGGCCCCAACTGCCAGATACGCAGTATTTT
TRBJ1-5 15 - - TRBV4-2 CASSQTYNSNQPQHF TGTGCCAGCAGCCAAACATACAATAGCAATCAGCCCCAGCATTTT
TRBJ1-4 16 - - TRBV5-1 CASSLATGGSNEKLFF TGCGCCAGCAGCTTGGCCACTGGGGGGAGTAATGAAAAACTGTTTTTT
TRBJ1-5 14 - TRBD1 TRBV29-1 CSVGTGTGNQPQHF TGCAGCGTTGGAACCGGGACAGGCAATCAGCCCCAGCATTTT
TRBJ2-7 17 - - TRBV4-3 CASSQDSLQEIPYEQYF TGCGCCAGCAGCCAAGATTCCCTTCAGGAAATCCCCTACGAGCAGTACTTC
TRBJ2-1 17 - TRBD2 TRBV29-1 CSVIGLAGGISYNEQFF TGCAGCGTTATCGGGCTAGCGGGAGGTATATCCTACAATGAGCAGTTCTTC
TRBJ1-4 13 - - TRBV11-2 CASSLDRGGRLFF TGTGCCAGCAGCTTAGACAGGGGTGGACGACTGTTTTTT
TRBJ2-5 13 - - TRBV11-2 CASSLGQEETQYF TGTGCCAGCAGCTTAGGACAGGAAGAGACCCAGTACTTC
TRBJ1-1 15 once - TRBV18 CASSPASRGNTEAFF TGTGCCAGCTCACCGGCCTCTAGGGGAAACACTGAAGCTTTCTTT
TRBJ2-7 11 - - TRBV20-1 CSVEEGYEQYF TGCAGCGTTGAAGAGGGCTACGAGCAGTACTTC
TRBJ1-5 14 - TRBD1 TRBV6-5 CASRPGQVNQPQHF TGTGCCAGCAGGCCAGGACAGGTCAATCAGCCCCAGCATTTT
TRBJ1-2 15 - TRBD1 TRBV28 CASSLFRDSNYGYTF TGTGCCAGCAGTTTATTCCGGGACAGTAACTATGGCTACACCTTC
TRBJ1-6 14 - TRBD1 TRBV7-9 CASSEQGGNSPLHF TGTGCCAGCAGCGAACAGGGGGGTAATTCACCCCTCCACTTT
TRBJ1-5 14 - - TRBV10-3 CAISPSGDNQPQHF TGTGCCATCAGTCCGTCGGGGGACAATCAGCCCCAGCATTTT
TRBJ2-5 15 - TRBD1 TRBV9 CASSVTRGPQETQYF TGTGCCAGCAGCGTAACCAGGGGGCCGCAAGAGACCCAGTACTTC
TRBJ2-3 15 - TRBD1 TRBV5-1 CASSSGQVSTDTQYF TGCGCCAGCAGCTCAGGACAGGTTAGCACAGATACGCAGTATTTT
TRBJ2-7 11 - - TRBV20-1 CSAKRSNEQYF TGCAGTGCAAAGAGGTCGAACGAGCAGTACTTC
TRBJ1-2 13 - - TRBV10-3 CATTGGPNYGYTF TGTGCCACCACCGGGGGGCCCAACTATGGCTACACCTTC
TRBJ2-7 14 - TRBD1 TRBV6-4 CASRGQGRGDEQYF TGTGCCAGCAGGGGACAGGGTAGAGGGGACGAGCAGTACTTC
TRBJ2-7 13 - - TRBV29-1 CSVELGDPLEQYF TGCAGCGTTGAACTAGGCGACCCCCTCGAGCAGTACTTC
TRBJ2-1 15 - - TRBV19 CASSILAGEINEQFF TGTGCCAGTAGTATCTTGGCAGGTGAGATCAATGAGCAGTTCTTC
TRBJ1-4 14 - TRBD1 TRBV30 CAWSVGTGSEKLFF TGTGCCTGGAGTGTTGGGACAGGGAGTGAAAAACTGTTTTTT
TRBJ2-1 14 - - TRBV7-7 CASSPAQVGNEQFF TGTGCTAGCAGTCCCGCCCAGGTTGGCAATGAGCAGTTCTTC
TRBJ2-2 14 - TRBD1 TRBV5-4 CASSPKGAAGELFF TGTGCCAGCAGCCCAAAGGGGGCCGCCGGGGAGCTGTTTTTT
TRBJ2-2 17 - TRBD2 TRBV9 CASSVSSGTSNTGELFF TGTGCCAGCAGCGTATCCTCCGGGACTAGCAACACCGGGGAGCTGTTTTTT
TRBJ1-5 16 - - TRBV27 CASSLSGGAGNQPQHF TGTGCCAGCAGTTTATCTGGGGGGGCTGGCAATCAGCCCCAGCATTTT
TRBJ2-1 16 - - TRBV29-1 CSVEDLGASSYNEQFF TGCAGCGTTGAAGATCTCGGAGCGAGCTCCTACAATGAGCAGTTCTTC
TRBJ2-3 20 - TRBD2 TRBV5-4 CASTYDLRTSGRASTDTQYF TGTGCCAGCACCTATGACCTTAGGACTAGCGGGAGGGCGAGCACAGATACGCAGTATTTT
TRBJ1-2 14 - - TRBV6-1 CASSVDGLNYGYTF TGTGCCAGCAGTGTTGATGGGCTAAACTATGGCTACACCTTC
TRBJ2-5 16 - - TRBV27 CASSLSGQKMGETQYF TGTGCCAGCAGTTTATCGGGACAAAAGATGGGGGAGACCCAGTACTTC
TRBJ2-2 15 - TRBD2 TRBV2 CASSQGTSGLGELFF TGTGCCAGCAGCCAAGGGACTAGCGGATTGGGGGAGCTGTTTTTT
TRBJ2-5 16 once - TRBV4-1 CASSQDLRGPLQTQYF TGCGCCAGCAGCCAAGATCTTAGGGGCCCCTTGCAGACCCAGTACTTC
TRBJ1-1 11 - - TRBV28 CASSSRTEAFF TGTGCCAGCAGCTCCCGCACTGAAGCTTTCTTT
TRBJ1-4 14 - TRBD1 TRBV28 CASSLGQFNEKLFF TGTGCCAGCAGCTTGGGACAGTTCAATGAAAAACTGTTTTTT
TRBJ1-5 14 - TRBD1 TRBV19 CASSVTGGGQPQHF TGTGCCAGTAGCGTAACAGGGGGCGGACAGCCCCAGCATTTT
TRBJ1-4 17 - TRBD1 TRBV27 CASSLRQGQTAYEKLFF TGTGCCAGCAGTCTAAGACAGGGCCAGACCGCCTATGAAAAACTGTTTTTT
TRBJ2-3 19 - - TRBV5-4 CASSLVGSGRRLSTDTQYF TGTGCCAGCAGCTTGGTAGGGAGTGGGCGCCGACTAAGCACAGATACGCAGTATTTT
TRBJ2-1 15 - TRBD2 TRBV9 CASSVGSGRGGEQFF TGTGCCAGCAGCGTAGGGTCGGGGAGGGGAGGTGAGCAGTTCTTC
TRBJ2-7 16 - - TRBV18 CASSPSGGGAGYEQYF TGTGCCAGCTCACCCTCCGGAGGGGGGGCCGGCTACGAGCAGTACTTC
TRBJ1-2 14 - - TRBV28 CASSFPGTNYGYTF TGTGCCAGCAGTTTCCCGGGGACTAACTATGGCTACACCTTC
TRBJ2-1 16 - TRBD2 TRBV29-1 CSAPGVSGERGNEQFF TGCAGCGCCCCCGGGGTTAGCGGGGAAAGGGGGAATGAGCAGTTCTTC
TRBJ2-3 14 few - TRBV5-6 CASSLAGTADTQYF TGTGCCAGCAGCTTGGCCGGTACGGCAGATACGCAGTATTTT
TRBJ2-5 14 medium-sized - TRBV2 CASSEDYIKETQYF TGTGCCAGCAGTGAGGACTACATTAAAGAGACCCAGTACTTC
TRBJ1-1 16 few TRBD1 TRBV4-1 CASSPGDRGMNTEAFF TGCGCCAGCAGCCCCGGGGACAGGGGAATGAACACTGAAGCTTTCTTT
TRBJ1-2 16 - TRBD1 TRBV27 CASNTRQGLANYGYTF TGTGCCAGCAATACTAGACAGGGGTTAGCTAACTATGGCTACACCTTC